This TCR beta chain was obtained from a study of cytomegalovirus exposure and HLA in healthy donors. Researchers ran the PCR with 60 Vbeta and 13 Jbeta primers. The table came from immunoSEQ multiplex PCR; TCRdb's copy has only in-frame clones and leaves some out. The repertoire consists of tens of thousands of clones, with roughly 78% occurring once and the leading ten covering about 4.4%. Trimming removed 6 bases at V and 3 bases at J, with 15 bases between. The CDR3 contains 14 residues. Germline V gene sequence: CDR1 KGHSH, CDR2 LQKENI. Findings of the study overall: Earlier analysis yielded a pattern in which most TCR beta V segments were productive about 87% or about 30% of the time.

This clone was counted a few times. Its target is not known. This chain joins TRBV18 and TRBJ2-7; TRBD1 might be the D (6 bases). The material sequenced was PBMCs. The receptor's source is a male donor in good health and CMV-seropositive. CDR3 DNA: TGTGCCAGCTCCCCCGGGACACTTTACTACGAGCAGTACTTC. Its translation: CASSPGTLYYEQYF.